One sample yielded the 21 T cell receptor beta chains listed below, sequenced in a study of spatial heterogeneity in lung cancer. Documented time point: sample taken at primary tumor resection. Whole RNA, isolated from tumor, nontumor lung or frozen PBMC, was sequenced without prior sorting. TCRdb used MiXCR to reprocess the 5' RACE reads, holding one entry per CDR3 protein. The table lists 45,000 to 55,000 distinct CDR3 sequences, less than 6% of them singletons. The sequencing used PBMCs, collected at surgery. All receptors come from a male donor with early-stage non-small cell lung cancer.

Many counts were recorded for this clonotype. The J gene is TRBJ2-7, the V gene TRBV7-8, with TRBD2 matching 7 bases. The CDR3 is made up of 15 amino acids. Germline-derived CDR1 and CDR2 are SGHVS and FQNEAQ. V gave up 5 bases and J gave up 3 bases; unmatched junction bases: 10. CDR3 sequence: CASSPEASGYYEQYF. CDR3 nucleotides: TGTGCCAGCAGCCCCGAGGCTAGCGGATACTACGAGCAGTACTTC. Full variable domain (rest looked up from reference TRBV7-8 and TRBJ2-7): GAGVSQSPRYKVAKRGQDVALRCDPISGHVSLFWYQQALGQGPEFLTYFQNEAQLDKSGLPSDRFFAERPEGSVSTLKIQRTQQEDSAVYLCASSPEASGYYEQYFGPGTRLTVT.

The sample holds many counts of this clonotype. V usage is TRBV10-3 and J usage is TRBJ2-7; 8 bases are shared with TRBD1. This CDR3 is 15 amino acids long. Germline CDR1 is ENHRY and CDR2 is SYGVKD. The ends lost 3 bases at V and 5 bases at J; junction bases unmatched: 9. CDR3 nucleotide sequence: TGTGCCATCAGTGAAGGGACGACAGGGGCCGACGAGCAGTACTTC. This encodes CAISEGTTGADEQYF.

This clonotype occurred many times. V gene TRBV7-2 combines with J gene TRBJ1-2; D unclear. Germline V CDR1 and CDR2: SGHTA, FQGNSA. V was pared by 2 bases and J by 6 bases, with 7 bases between. The CDR3 extends over 12 amino acids. In DNA, the CDR3 is TGTGCCAGCAGCTTATCATGGGATGGCTACACCTTC. It translates to CASSLSWDGYTF.

The chain has TRBV7-8 and TRBJ2-1; the D gene is possibly TRBD2 (6 bases). CDR3 length: 15 amino acids. Germline V gives CDR1 SGHVS, CDR2 FQNEAQ. The V end lost 1 base, the J end lost 3 bases, and 10 bases lay between the germline ends. The CDR3 reads CASSLGGTHYNEQFF. As DNA, the CDR3 is TGTGCCAGCAGCTTAGGCGGGACCCACTACAATGAGCAGTTCTTC.

This clonotype was observed many times. This chain connects TRBV5-4 to TRBJ2-5; perhaps TRBD1 as D (6 bases). CDR1 and CDR2 from the germline V gene are SGHNT and YYREEE (reference sequence). The CDR3 covers 14 residues. The V end was cut by 5 bases, the J end by 2 bases, with 13 bases between. DNA of the CDR3: TGTGCCAGCAGACTGGGGGCTATGCAAGAGACCCAGTACTTC. This encodes CASRLGAMQETQYF.

V is TRBV19 and J is TRBJ2-7; D may be TRBD1 (5 bases). This CDR3 is 13 amino acids long. Trimming took 9 bases from V and 3 from J, leaving 15 bases between them. The germline V gene encodes CDR1 LNHDA and CDR2 SQIVND (reference sequence). CDR3 sequence: CASSTGEVYEQYF. For the CDR3, the DNA is TGTGCCAGCTCTACAGGAGAGGTCTACGAGCAGTACTTC. Full variable domain (remainder filled in from reference TRBV19 and TRBJ2-7): DGGITQSPKYLFRKEGQNVTLSCEQNLNHDAMYWYRQDPGQGLRLIYYSQIVNDFQKGDIAEGYSVSREKKESFPLTVTSAQKNPTAFYLCASSTGEVYEQYFGPGTRLTVT.

At least ten counts were recorded for this clonotype. CDR3 DNA sequence: TGTGCCAGTAGTATAGGAGGTACAGATTACAATGAGCAGTTCTTC. Amino acids: CASSIGGTDYNEQFF. This sequence joins TRBV19 and TRBJ2-1, with D unresolved. Germline lookup yields CDR1 LNHDA and CDR2 SQIVND (reference sequence). V gave up 1 base and J gave up 4 bases, with 11 bases separating them. The length of the CDR3 is 15 residues.

Ten or more counts support this clonotype. The V call is TRBV3-1, the J call TRBJ2-7; 10 positions match TRBD1. The CDR3 is 19 amino acids. Per germline, CDR1 LGHDT and CDR2 YNNKEL (reference sequence). V lost 4 bases to trimming and J lost 0 bases; unmatched junction nucleotides: 15. The CDR3 sequence: CASSLRPSRGQGISYEQYF. Here the CDR3 DNA reads TGTGCCAGCAGCCTCCGGCCCTCTAGGGGACAGGGGATCTCCTACGAGCAGTACTTC.

In its sample, this clonotype was seen many times. The chain recombines TRBV15 with TRBJ2-5; D is undetermined. The CDR3 has 14 amino acids. Germline CDR1 reads LNHNV; CDR2 reads YYDKDF (reference sequence). The V gene lost 0 bases and the J gene lost 5 bases, with 10 bases spanning the gap. The DNA of the CDR3 is TGTGCCACCAGCAGAGAGGGCGGTTTGGAGACCCAGTACTTC. The encoded protein is CATSREGGLETQYF.

This clonotype was detected many times. CDR3 loop: CASSQAGTVAYGYTF. The CDR3 DNA is TGTGCCAGCAGCCAGGCCGGGACAGTTGCTTATGGCTACACCTTC. The chain is built from TRBV7-9 and TRBJ1-2; 7 nucleotides line up with TRBD1. The CDR3 is 15 amino acids. Looked up from germline, CDR1 is SEHNR and CDR2 is FQNEAQ (reference sequence). J was trimmed by 5 bases and V by 5 bases; bases with no gene match: 11. Full variable domain (missing parts from reference TRBV7-9 and TRBJ1-2): DTGVSQNPRHKITKRGQNVTFRCDPISEHNRLYWYRQTLGQGPEFLTYFQNEAQLEKSRLLSDRFSAERPKGSFSTLEIQRTEQGDSAMYLCASSQAGTVAYGYTFGSGTRLTVV.

At least ten counts were recorded for this clonotype. The J gene is TRBJ1-2, the V gene TRBV5-1, with TRBD1 matching 10 bases. The CDR3 runs to 16 residues. The J segment lost 4 bases and the V segment lost 3 bases, leaving 9 bases of the junction unmatched. The germline V gene has CDR1 SGHRS and CDR2 YFSETQ. The CDR3 loop reads CASSSGTGVIGYGYTF. CDR3 DNA sequence: TGCGCCAGCAGCTCCGGGACAGGGGTTATCGGCTATGGCTACACCTTC.

This clonotype appeared many times. The chain carries TRBV6-1 and TRBJ2-5, with TRBD1 identical over 7 bases. This CDR3 is built from 13 residues. The V and J ends lost 11 bases and 1 base, in that order; junction bases with no gene match: 7. Germline V gives CDR1 MNHNS, CDR2 SASEGT. CDR3 in DNA: TGTGCCGGATCGGGACAGCCCCAAGAGACCCAGTACTTC. Translating it yields CAGSGQPQETQYF.

Ten or more counts support this clonotype. The V gene is TRBV28, the J gene TRBJ2-7; TRBD1 matches 7 bases. Losses at the gene ends were 5 bases for V and 0 bases for J; bases not matched to a gene: 7. This CDR3 region has 15 residues. Looked up from germline, CDR1 is MDHEN and CDR2 is SYDVKM. The CDR3 spells CASSETGPNSYEQYF. CDR3 coding DNA: TGTGCCAGCAGTGAGACAGGGCCTAACTCCTACGAGCAGTACTTC.

This clonotype was counted at least ten times. This chain joins TRBV10-3 and TRBJ1-2, with 8 positions matching TRBD1. CDR1 ENHRY and CDR2 SYGVKD come from the germline V gene. The CDR3 runs to 14 residues. The junction had 3 bases not matched to a gene; V was cut back by 2 bases and J by 4 bases. CDR3 region: CAISELTGGYGYTF. The CDR3 coding sequence is TGTGCCATCAGTGAGCTTACAGGGGGCTATGGCTACACCTTC.

Ten or more counts support this clonotype. This chain uses TRBV20-1 with TRBJ1-2; possible D gene TRBD1, 6 bases. V shed 1 base and J shed 4 bases, with 22 bases lying between them. The CDR3 totals 17 residues. Germline loops: CDR1 DFQATT, CDR2 SNEGSKA (reference sequence). The CDR3 loop reads CSARAIRGTRNGYGYTF. CDR3 DNA sequence: TGCAGTGCTAGAGCCATCCGTGGGACAAGGAATGGCTATGGCTACACCTTC.

This clonotype was counted many times. The V call is TRBV2, the J call TRBJ1-4; D uncertain. Trimming left V 8 bases short and J 8 bases short, with 12 bases between. Germline lookup yields CDR1 SNHLY and CDR2 FYNNEI. The CDR3 runs 12 residues. The CDR3 region is CASGNSPEKLFF. CDR3 nucleotide sequence: TGTGCCAGCGGGAACAGCCCAGAAAAACTGTTTTTT. The entire variable domain, with the rest obtained from reference TRBV2 and TRBJ1-4, is as follows: EPEVTQTPSHQVTQMGQEVILRCVPISNHLYFYWYRQILGQKVEFLVSFYNNEISEKSEIFDDQFSVERPDGSNFTLKIRSTKLEDSAMYFCASGNSPEKLFFGSGTQLSVL.

This clonotype has at least ten counts. The rearrangement joins TRBV12-3 or TRBV12-4 to TRBJ2-5; maybe TRBD1 (6 bases). The CDR3 is 14 residues long. The germline V and J ends were trimmed by 5 bases and 2 bases, with 12 bases remaining between them. DNA of the CDR3: TGTGCCAGCAGTCGACAGGCCGGGCAAGAGACCCAGTACTTC. This encodes CASSRQAGQETQYF.

This clonotype was recorded a few times. V gene TRBV4-2 combines with J gene TRBJ2-3, with 8 positions matching TRBD2. Germline V lookup: CDR1 LGHNA, CDR2 YNFKEQ. The junction had 5 bases not matched to a gene; V was cut back by 0 bases and J by 0 bases. The CDR3 is 17 residues long. CDR3 DNA sequence: TGTGCCAGCAGCCAAGATCTCCGCGGGGGGAGCACAGATACGCAGTATTTT. The encoded protein is CASSQDLRGGSTDTQYF.

This clonotype was seen repeatedly, ten times or more. The gene calls are TRBV6-6 and TRBJ1-1, with 9 bases fitting TRBD1. The CDR3 loop spans 14 amino acids. After removal of 2 bases from V and 5 bases from J, the junction contained 3 bases not matched to a gene. Germline-derived CDR1 and CDR2 are MNHNY and SVGAGI (reference sequence). CDR3 in amino acids: CASSYDRGLTEAFF. CDR3 sequence (DNA): TGTGCCAGCAGTTACGACAGGGGGTTAACTGAAGCTTTCTTT.

The table lists this clonotype with many counts. The chain is built from TRBV2 and TRBJ1-1, with TRBD1 identical over 7 bases. This CDR3 is built from 15 residues. Germline V lookup: CDR1 SNHLY, CDR2 FYNNEI. V gave up 6 bases and J gave up 4 bases; unmatched junction bases: 11. Here the CDR3 reads CASSVSTGIGTEAFF. In DNA form, the CDR3 reads TGTGCCAGCAGCGTATCGACAGGGATTGGCACTGAAGCTTTCTTT.

This clonotype was counted between two and nine times. This chain connects TRBV5-6 to TRBJ2-7, with D maybe TRBD1 (6 bases). Germline CDR1 SGHDT, CDR2 YYEEEE. V was trimmed by 2 bases and J by 3 bases, leaving 15 bases between them. The CDR3 is 15 residues long. CDR3 amino acids: CASSFAGGGHYEQYF. The CDR3 nucleotides are TGTGCCAGCAGCTTCGCCGGTGGGGGACACTACGAGCAGTACTTC.